This TCR beta chain was sequenced during a study of blood T cell repertoires in COVID-19. Losses at the gene ends were 4 bases for V and 3 bases for J; bases not matched to a gene: 11. CDR1 and CDR2 from the germline V gene are SQVTM and ANQGSEA. The CDR3 length is 17 residues. TCRdb keeps only in-frame clones here, not all; method: immunoSEQ multiplex PCR. The sample yields around 75,000 clones, 79% seen once. The receptor was isolated from a woman older than 75 with active or convalescent COVID-19. The chain is built from TRBV29-1 and TRBJ2-1; 11 bases are shared with TRBD2. Material: peripheral blood. The chain's CDR3 is CSVGALTLAGDYNEQFF. The CDR3 nucleotides are TGCAGCGTTGGGGCCCTTACACTAGCGGGAGACTACAATGAGCAGTTCTTC.